This T cell receptor (beta chain) was retrieved from a study of multiple sclerosis patients with progressive multifocal leukoencephalopathy. Time point meaning: time of PML onset. The data were produced by immunoSEQ multiplex PCR, yet TCRdb's version contains in-frame clones alone and is incomplete. The sample has roughly 34,000 clones, approximately 84% seen once. Study-wide points: Expanded clones at PML onset predated and persisted through natalizumab therapy. In most PML patients, TRB repertoires appeared less diverse by entropy. The findings' link to JC virus versus immunocompromise remained uncertain. No common TRBV or TRBJ usage or pairing appeared at PML.

Germline assignment: CDR1 KGHSH and CDR2 LQKENI. The J segment lost 2 bases and the V segment lost 4 bases, leaving 9 bases of the junction unmatched. This CDR3 comprises 17 residues. Comment on this clone: Antigen unknown.

This clonotype originated in a human donor with progressive multifocal leukoencephalopathy. Material: PBMCs, obtained from a patient treated with natalizumab. The rearrangement uses TRBV18 and TRBJ2-3; 10 bases agree with TRBD2. In nucleotides, the CDR3 is TGTGCCAGCTCACGCGTTCCCACTAGCGGGAACACAGATACGCAGTATTTT. Its protein product is CASSRVPTSGNTDTQYF.